The 5 T cell receptor beta chains in this list originate from one sample, sequenced in a study of blood T cell repertoires in COVID-19. The repertoire was sequenced with immunoSEQ multiplex PCR; TCRdb's copy has only in-frame clones and lacks some. The data show around 180,000 clones, under 80% seen once. The specimen was peripheral blood. The receptors stem from a woman at least 80 years old with acute or convalescent COVID-19.

The chain links TRBV27 to TRBJ2-2, with 7 bases identical to TRBD2. J lost 3 bases, V lost 2 bases, and 9 bases had no gene match. The germline V gene has CDR1 MNHEY and CDR2 SMNVEV (reference sequence). The CDR3 has 17 amino acids. CDR3 bases: TGTGCCAGCAGTTTAATCGGCGGGAGCACCGACACCGGGGAGCTGTTTTTT. Amino acids: CASSLIGGSTDTGELFF.

The rearrangement links TRBV21-1 to TRBJ2-2; the table's D call TRBD2 went unverified against the DNA. TRBV21-1 has pseudogene status. The CDR3 consists of 17 residues. This chain's CDR3 is CASSKWGKRENTGELFF. The CDR3 DNA follows: TGTGCCAGCAGCAAATGGGGGAAGCGGGAGAACACCGGGGAGCTGTTTTTT.

Of note for this clone: Different DNA sequences within this sample yield the same CDR3. The chain links TRBV3-1 (or the pseudogene TRBV3-2) to TRBJ2-5; 9 nucleotides line up with TRBD1. This CDR3 is 14 amino acids long. Germline trimming cut 1 base from V and 5 bases from J; bases unmatched to any gene: 2. Germline CDR1 is LGHDT and CDR2 is YNNKEL (reference sequence). The CDR3 DNA is TGTGCCAGCAGCCAAGGAGGACAGGGGGAGACCCAGTACTTC. Amino acids: CASSQGGQGETQYF.

The CDR3 sequence is CASSILREGEQYF. CDR3 in DNA: TGTGCCAGTAGTATATTGCGGGAGGGCGAGCAGTACTTC. V gene TRBV19 combines with J gene TRBJ2-7; 9 positions match TRBD2. This CDR3 contains 13 residues. V trimming: 2 bases; J trimming: 6 bases; junction bases outside the gene matches: 2. Germline V gene sequence: CDR1 LNHDA, CDR2 SQIVND (reference sequence).

The chain couples TRBV9 to TRBJ2-1, with 7 bases identical to TRBD2. V gave up 1 base and J gave up 7 bases; unmatched junction bases: 5. Per germline, CDR1 SGDLS and CDR2 YYNGEE. This CDR3 is 14 amino acids long. CDR3: CASSVSGLDNEQFF. DNA for the CDR3: TGTGCCAGCAGCGTAAGCGGACTAGATAATGAGCAGTTCTTC.